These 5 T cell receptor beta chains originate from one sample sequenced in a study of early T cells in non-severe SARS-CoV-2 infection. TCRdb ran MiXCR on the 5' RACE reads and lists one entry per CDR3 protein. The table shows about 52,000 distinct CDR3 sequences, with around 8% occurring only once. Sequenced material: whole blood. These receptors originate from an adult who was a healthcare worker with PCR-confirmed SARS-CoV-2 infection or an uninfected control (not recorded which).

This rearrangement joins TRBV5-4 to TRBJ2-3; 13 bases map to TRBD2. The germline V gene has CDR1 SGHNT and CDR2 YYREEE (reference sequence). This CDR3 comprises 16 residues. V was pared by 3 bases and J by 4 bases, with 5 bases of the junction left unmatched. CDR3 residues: CASSSRTSGSADTQYF. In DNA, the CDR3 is TGTGCCAGCAGCTCTCGGACTAGCGGGAGTGCAGATACGCAGTATTTT.

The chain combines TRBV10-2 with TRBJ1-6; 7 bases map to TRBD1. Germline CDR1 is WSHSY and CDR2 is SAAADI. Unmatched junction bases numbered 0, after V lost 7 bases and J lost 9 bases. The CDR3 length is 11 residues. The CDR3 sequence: CASKGASPLHF. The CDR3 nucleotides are TGCGCCAGCAAGGGGGCTTCACCCCTCCACTTT.

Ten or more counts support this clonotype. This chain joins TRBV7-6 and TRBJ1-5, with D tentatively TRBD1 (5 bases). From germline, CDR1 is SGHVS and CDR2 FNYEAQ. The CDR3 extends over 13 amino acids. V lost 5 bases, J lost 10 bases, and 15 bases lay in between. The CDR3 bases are TGTGCCAGCAGCGCGGCTGATAGGGGCCCCCAGCATTTT. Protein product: CASSAADRGPQHF. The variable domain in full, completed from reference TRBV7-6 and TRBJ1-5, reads GAGVSQSPRYKVTKRGQDVALRCDPISGHVSLYWYRQALGQGPEFLTYFNYEAQQDKSGLPNDRFSAERPEGSISTLTIQRTEQRDSAMYRCASSAADRGPQHFGDGTRLSIL.

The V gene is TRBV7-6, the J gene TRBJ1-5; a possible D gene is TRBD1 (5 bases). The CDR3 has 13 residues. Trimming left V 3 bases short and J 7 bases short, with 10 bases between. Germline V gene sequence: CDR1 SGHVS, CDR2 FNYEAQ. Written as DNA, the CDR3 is TGTGCCAGCAGCTTCCAGGGAGGACAGCCCCAGCATTTT. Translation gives CASSFQGGQPQHF.

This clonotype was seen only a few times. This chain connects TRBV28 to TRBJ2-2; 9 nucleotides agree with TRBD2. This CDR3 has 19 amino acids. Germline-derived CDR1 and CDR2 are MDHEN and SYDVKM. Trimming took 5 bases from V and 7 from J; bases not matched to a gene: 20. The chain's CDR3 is CASSPQALAGFGSIGELFF. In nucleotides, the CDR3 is TGTGCCAGCAGTCCACAGGCTCTAGCGGGATTCGGTAGTATCGGGGAGCTGTTTTTT.